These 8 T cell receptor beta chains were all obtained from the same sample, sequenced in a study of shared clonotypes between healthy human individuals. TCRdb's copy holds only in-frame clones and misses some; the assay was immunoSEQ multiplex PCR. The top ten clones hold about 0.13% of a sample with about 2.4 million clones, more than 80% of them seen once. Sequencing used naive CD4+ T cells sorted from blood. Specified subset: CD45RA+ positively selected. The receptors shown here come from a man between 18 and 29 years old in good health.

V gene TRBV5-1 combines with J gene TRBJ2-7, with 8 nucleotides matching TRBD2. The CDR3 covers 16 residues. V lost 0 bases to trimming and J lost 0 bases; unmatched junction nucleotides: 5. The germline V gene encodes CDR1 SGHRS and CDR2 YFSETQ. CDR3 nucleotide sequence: TGCGCCAGCAGCTTGGGTAGCGGGGCCTTCTCCTACGAGCAGTACTTC. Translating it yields CASSLGSGAFSYEQYF.

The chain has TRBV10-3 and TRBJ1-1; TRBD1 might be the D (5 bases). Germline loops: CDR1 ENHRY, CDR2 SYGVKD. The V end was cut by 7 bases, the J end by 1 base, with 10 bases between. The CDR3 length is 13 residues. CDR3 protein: CAINPGQNTEAFF. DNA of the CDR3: TGTGCCATCAATCCAGGACAGAACACTGAAGCTTTCTTT.

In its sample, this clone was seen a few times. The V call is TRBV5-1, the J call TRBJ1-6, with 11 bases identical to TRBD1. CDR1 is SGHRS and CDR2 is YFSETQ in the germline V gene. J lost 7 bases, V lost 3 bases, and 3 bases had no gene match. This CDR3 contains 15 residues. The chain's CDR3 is CASSWGQGENSPLHF. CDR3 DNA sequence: TGCGCCAGCAGCTGGGGACAGGGGGAGAATTCACCCCTCCACTTT.

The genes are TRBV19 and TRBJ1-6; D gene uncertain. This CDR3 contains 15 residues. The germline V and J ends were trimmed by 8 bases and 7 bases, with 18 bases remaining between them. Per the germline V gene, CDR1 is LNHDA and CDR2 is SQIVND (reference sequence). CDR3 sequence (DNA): TGTGCCAGTGGACGGCATGGGGTGGAGAATTCACCCCTCCACTTT. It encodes CASGRHGVENSPLHF.

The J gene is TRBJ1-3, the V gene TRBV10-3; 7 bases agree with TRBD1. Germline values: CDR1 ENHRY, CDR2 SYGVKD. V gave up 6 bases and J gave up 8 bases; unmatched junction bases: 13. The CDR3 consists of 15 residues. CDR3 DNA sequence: TGTGCCATCAGCGGGGACAGTTCAGGACCTGACACCATATATTTT. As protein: CAISGDSSGPDTIYF.

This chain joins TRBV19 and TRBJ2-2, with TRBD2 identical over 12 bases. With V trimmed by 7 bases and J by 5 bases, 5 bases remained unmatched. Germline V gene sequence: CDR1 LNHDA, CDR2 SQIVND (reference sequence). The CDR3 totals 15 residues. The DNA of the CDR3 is TGTGCCAGTACCAGGACTAGCGGGGAAACCGGGGAGCTGTTTTTT. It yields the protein CASTRTSGETGELFF.

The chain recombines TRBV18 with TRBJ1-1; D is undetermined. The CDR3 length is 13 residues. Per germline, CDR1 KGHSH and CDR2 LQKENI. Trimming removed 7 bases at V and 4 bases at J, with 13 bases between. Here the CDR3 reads CASFPGVTTEAFF. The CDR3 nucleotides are TGTGCCAGCTTTCCAGGCGTGACCACTGAAGCTTTCTTT.

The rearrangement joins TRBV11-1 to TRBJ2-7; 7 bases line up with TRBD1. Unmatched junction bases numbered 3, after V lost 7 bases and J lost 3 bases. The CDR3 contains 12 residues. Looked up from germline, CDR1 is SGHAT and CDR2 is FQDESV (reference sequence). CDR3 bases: TGTGCCAGCACCCGACAGGGCTACGAGCAGTACTTC. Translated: CASTRQGYEQYF.